The TCR beta chain under discussion was sequenced for a study of PD-L1 blockade in urothelial cancer. The CDR3 covers 13 residues. V dropped 7 bases and J dropped 0 bases, with 7 bases sitting between them. Germline CDR1 and CDR2: MNHEY and SVGAGI. Time point specified: pretreatment peripheral blood. Synthetic TCR analog templates were added to each PCR reaction. TCRdb's copy holds only in-frame clones and misses some; the assay was immunoSEQ multiplex PCR. Seen here are about 76,000 clones, around 90% observed once, and the top ten hold approximately 4.5%. The material sequenced was PBMCs, taken around atezolizumab (anti-PD-L1) treatment. The genes are TRBV6-5 and TRBJ2-1; no clear D gene. The receptor was derived from a man between 65 and 80 years old with urothelial cancer. CDR3 loop: CASTESSYNEQFF. In DNA, the CDR3 is TGTGCCAGCACCGAGAGCTCCTACAATGAGCAGTTCTTC.